The clone carrying this T cell receptor beta chain has a handful of counts. The antigen is undetermined. Trimming cost V 5 bases and J 3 bases, with 16 bases left between them. This CDR3 has 16 residues. Germline lookup yields CDR1 LNHDA and CDR2 SQIVND (reference sequence). PCR amplification relied on 60 Vbeta primers (plus 13 Jbeta primers). Assay: immunoSEQ multiplex PCR; the TCRdb copy retains only in-frame clones and omits some. The sample holds 150,000 to 200,000 clones, 62% seen once. The sample is drawn from a study of cytomegalovirus exposure and HLA in healthy donors. Overall study context: Inside one of the first data releases sat some 85 million unique TCRs taken from HLA-typed donors.

General observations from the study: Owing to their indistinguishability, certain V segments, notably TRBV6-2 and TRBV6-3, were excluded. Presence/absence results assume similar sequencing depth per donor, which may not hold. A link between a missense DCLRE1C variant and TCR beta V- and J-gene trimming emerged from a later analysis.

Sequenced material: PBMCs. This rearrangement joins TRBV19 to TRBJ1-4, with D uncertain. The receptor was derived from a man aged 35-49 years in good health and CMV-seronegative. The DNA of the CDR3 is TGTGCCAGTAGTTCCCACCTCATGCGGTCTAATGAAAAACTGTTTTTT. It specifies CASSSHLMRSNEKLFF.